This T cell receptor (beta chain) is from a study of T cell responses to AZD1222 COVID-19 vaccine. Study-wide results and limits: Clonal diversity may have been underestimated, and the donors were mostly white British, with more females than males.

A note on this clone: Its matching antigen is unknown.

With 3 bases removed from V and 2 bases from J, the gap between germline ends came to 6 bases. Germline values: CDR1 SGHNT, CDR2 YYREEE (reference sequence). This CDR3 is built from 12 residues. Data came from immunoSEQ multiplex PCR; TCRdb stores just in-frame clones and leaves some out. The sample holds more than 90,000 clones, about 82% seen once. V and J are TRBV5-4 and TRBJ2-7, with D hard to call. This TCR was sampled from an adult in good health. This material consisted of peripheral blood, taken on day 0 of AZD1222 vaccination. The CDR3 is CASSSSTYEQYF. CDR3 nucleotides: TGTGCCAGCAGCTCCTCTACCTACGAGCAGTACTTC.